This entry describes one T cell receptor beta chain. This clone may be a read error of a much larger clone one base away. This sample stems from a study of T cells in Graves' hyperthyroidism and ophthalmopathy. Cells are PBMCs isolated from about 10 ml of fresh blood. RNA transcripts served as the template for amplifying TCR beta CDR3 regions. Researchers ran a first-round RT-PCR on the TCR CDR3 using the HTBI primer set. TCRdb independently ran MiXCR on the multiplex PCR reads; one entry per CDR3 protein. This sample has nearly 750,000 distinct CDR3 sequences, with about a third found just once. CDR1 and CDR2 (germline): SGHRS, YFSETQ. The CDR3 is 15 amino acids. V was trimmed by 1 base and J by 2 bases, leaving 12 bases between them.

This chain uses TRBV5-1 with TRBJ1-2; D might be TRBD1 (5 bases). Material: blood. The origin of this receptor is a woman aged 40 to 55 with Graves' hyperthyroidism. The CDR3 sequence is CASSLSFGGNYGYTF. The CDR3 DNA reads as TGCGCCAGCAGCTTGTCCTTTGGGGGAAACTATGGCTACACCTTC.